The clone carrying this TCR beta chain was observed a few times. TCRdb re-called the RT-PCR reads through MiXCR, storing one row per CDR3 protein. Among about 400,000 distinct CDR3 sequences listed, around 15% were seen once. This CDR3 spans 19 amino acids. Unmatched junction bases numbered 14, after V lost 7 bases and J lost 2 bases. Germline V CDR1 and CDR2: LNHDA, SQIVND (reference sequence). This entry comes from a study of patients and donors after allogeneic stem cell transplantation. This chain uses TRBV19 with TRBJ2-6; 10 bases line up with TRBD2. Source material: blood, either unsorted or a sorted T cell fraction (not recorded which). This TCR was sampled from a human donor who was either an allogeneic HSCT recipient or a stem cell or donor lymphocyte infusion donor (not recorded which). It is not recorded whose cells these are; they may come from a transplant donor. As DNA, the CDR3 is TGTGCCAGTACCATCAGGCTAGCGGGAGTCCCCCCTGGGGCCAACGTCCTGACTTTC. Protein sequence: CASTIRLAGVPPGANVLTF.